This is a list of T cell receptor beta chains from one sample in a study of identical twins' blood T cells. TCRdb re-called the 5' RACE reads through MiXCR, storing one row per CDR3 protein. This table holds roughly 340,000 distinct CDR3 sequences, roughly 28% found once. The sample consisted of PBMCs. The receptors stem from a woman between 18 and 55 years old in good health. Both conserved end residues are part of each CDR3. D genes are given only for firm matches. Part of the rows lack a size; the others show once, few, many or a class for expanded clones.

cdr3_length,clone_size,d_call,v_call,j_call,cdr3_nt,cdr3_aa
13,few,-,TRBV20-1,TRBJ1-5,TGCAGTGCTAGCAGACAGACCAATCAGCCCCAGCATTTT,CSASRQTNQPQHF
15,-,-,TRBV18,TRBJ2-2,TGTGCCAGCTCACCAAGTAGCCCGAACACCGGGGAGCTGTTTTTT,CASSPSSPNTGELFF
15,many,TRBD1,TRBV7-8,TRBJ1-4,TGTGTCAGCAGGGTAGGGGGCGCGGTAAATGAAAAACTGTTTTTT,CVSRVGGAVNEKLFF
12,-,-,TRBV6-6,TRBJ1-1,TGTGCCAGCAGTTCTCCCCCCACTGAAGCTTTCTTT,CASSSPPTEAFF
16,-,TRBD2,TRBV6-5,TRBJ2-2,TGTGCCAGCAGTCCGGGGACTAGCCTAAACACCGGGGAGCTGTTTTTT,CASSPGTSLNTGELFF
15,many,-,TRBV7-2,TRBJ1-6,TGTGCCAGCAGCCGGGAGGCAGATCATAATTCACCCCTCCACTTT,CASSREADHNSPLHF
14,-,-,TRBV3-1,TRBJ2-5,TGTGCCAGCAGCCAAGGGACACTTCAAGAGACCCAGTACTTC,CASSQGTLQETQYF
13,-,-,TRBV29-1,TRBJ2-3,TGCAGCGTTGTGGCTAGCAGAGGAGATACGCAGTATTTT,CSVVASRGDTQYF
13,-,-,TRBV11-2,TRBJ1-1,TGTGCCAGCAGCTTAAGGGAGAACCGTGAAGCTTTCTTT,CASSLRENREAFF
15,few,-,TRBV2,TRBJ1-1,TGTGCCAGCAGTCCCAGCCCGACAGTGAACACTGAAGCTTTCTTT,CASSPSPTVNTEAFF
14,once,-,TRBV4-3,TRBJ2-7,TGCGGCAGCAGCCAAGTAGACGGCACCTACGAGCAGTACTTC,CGSSQVDGTYEQYF
11,once,-,TRBV6-1,TRBJ1-1,TGTGTCAGCAGTGACGAACGTGAAGCTTTCTTT,CVSSDEREAFF
11,-,-,TRBV25-1,TRBJ2-3,TGTGCCAGCACCACAGGGGATACGCAGTATTTT,CASTTGDTQYF
14,many,TRBD1,TRBV25-1,TRBJ1-3,TGTGCCAGCAGTGAACAGGGGGTTGGAAACACCATATATTTT,CASSEQGVGNTIYF
15,-,-,TRBV6-5,TRBJ1-1,TGTGCCAGCTCCCGGAGGCCCAGGGGAGACACTGAAGCTTTCTTT,CASSRRPRGDTEAFF
14,once,-,TRBV11-2,TRBJ1-2,TGTGCCAGCAGCTTAGAATTCCAATCAAGTGGCTACACCTTC,CASSLEFQSSGYTF
14,few,-,TRBV7-9,TRBJ1-2,TGTGCCAGCAGCTTCCCCCCAGGGCGGAGTGGCTACACCTTC,CASSFPPGRSGYTF
10,few,-,TRBV29-1,TRBJ1-1,TGCAGCGCCGATGACACTGAAGCTTTCTTT,CSADDTEAFF
17,-,-,TRBV11-2,TRBJ1-1,TGTGCCAGCAGCTTAGGTGGTTTCCGCCAGAACACTGAAGAAGCTTTCTTT,CASSLGGFRQNTEEAFF
13,few,-,TRBV6-2/TRBV6-3,TRBJ2-1,TGTGCCAGTTCAGGGGACTGGGACAATGAGCAGTTCTTC,CASSGDWDNEQFF
15,few,-,TRBV29-1,TRBJ1-1,TGCAGCGTTCTCCGAGGAGCGGATATGAACACTGAAGCTTTCTTT,CSVLRGADMNTEAFF
13,many,-,TRBV6-5,TRBJ1-2,TGTGCCAGCAGTTATTCCGATGGCTATGGCTACACCTTC,CASSYSDGYGYTF
14,-,-,TRBV18,TRBJ1-3,TGTGCCAGCTCAGCGGGGTTCGGTGGAAACACCATATATTTT,CASSAGFGGNTIYF
13,few,-,TRBV5-1,TRBJ2-2,TGCGCCAGCGCCCCCAGAGACACCGGGGAGCTGTTTTTT,CASAPRDTGELFF
14,few,-,TRBV29-1,TRBJ1-3,TGCAGCGTTGAACCCCAGGCCTCTGGAAACACCATATATTTT,CSVEPQASGNTIYF
13,-,TRBD1,TRBV11-1,TRBJ1-1,TGTGCCAGCAGCAGAAACAGGGGGCCTGAAGCTTTCTTT,CASSRNRGPEAFF
15,-,-,TRBV6-6,TRBJ1-6,TGTGCCAGCAGTTACTCGTCGGGGCGGGATTCACCCCTCCACTTT,CASSYSSGRDSPLHF
16,few,-,TRBV12-5,TRBJ1-2,TGTGCTAGTGGTTTGAGCCCTGCCGACAGATCCTATGGCTACACCTTC,CASGLSPADRSYGYTF
12,-,-,TRBV6-5,TRBJ2-1,TGTGCCAGCAGGGGACTGTACAATGAGCAGTTCTTC,CASRGLYNEQFF
14,-,-,TRBV12-3/TRBV12-4,TRBJ2-7,TGTGCCAGCAGTTTAAGCGGCGGGGCCTACGAGCAGTACTTC,CASSLSGGAYEQYF
13,few,-,TRBV6-5,TRBJ2-1,TGTGCCAGCAGCGATACAGAGTACAATGAGCAGTTCTTC,CASSDTEYNEQFF
13,few,-,TRBV5-1,TRBJ1-2,TGCGCCAGCAGCTTGAATCGGAGAAATGGCTACACCTTC,CASSLNRRNGYTF
15,few,-,TRBV6-5,TRBJ1-2,TGTGCCAGCAGTTACTCTGGCGCGGTTAACTATGGCTACACCTTC,CASSYSGAVNYGYTF
15,few,TRBD2,TRBV20-1,TRBJ2-3,TGCAGTGCATCCAAGACTAGCGGGGGATCAGATACGCAGTATTTT,CSASKTSGGSDTQYF
15,-,-,TRBV5-1,TRBJ2-7,TGCGCCAGCAGCGCTGACTTGTCCACGCTCTACGAGCAGTACTTC,CASSADLSTLYEQYF
15,-,-,TRBV19,TRBJ2-7,TGTGCCAGTAAAAAATCCCGGGACGGGAGCTACGAGCAGTACTTC,CASKKSRDGSYEQYF
13,few,-,TRBV10-3,TRBJ2-3,TGTGCCATCAGGGGGGACTCTACAGATACGCAGTATTTT,CAIRGDSTDTQYF
16,-,-,TRBV11-2,TRBJ2-1,TGTGCCGGCAGCTCAACGGCCGCGGCCTCCTACAATGAGCAGTTCTTC,CAGSSTAAASYNEQFF
13,few,-,TRBV5-1,TRBJ1-2,TGCGCCAGCAGTCTAACGGCATCCTCTGGCTACACCTTC,CASSLTASSGYTF
12,many,-,TRBV9,TRBJ2-3,TGTGCCAGCAGCGTAGCTTCAGATACGCAGTATTTT,CASSVASDTQYF
15,-,-,TRBV6-2/TRBV6-3,TRBJ1-5,TGTGCCAGCAGTTATAACCGGCTAAGCAATCAGCCCCAGCATTTT,CASSYNRLSNQPQHF
12,few,-,TRBV6-2/TRBV6-3,TRBJ2-7,TGTGCCAGCGGCAGACAGGTCTACGAGCAGTACTTC,CASGRQVYEQYF
16,few,-,TRBV11-3,TRBJ2-1,TGTGCCAGCAGCTTAGGGCGGGGGCAATTGTACAATGAGCAGTTCTTC,CASSLGRGQLYNEQFF
15,few,-,TRBV7-2,TRBJ2-4,TGTGCCAGCAGCCCGCTCGACAGCTTGGGAAACATTCAGTACTTC,CASSPLDSLGNIQYF
13,-,-,TRBV11-3,TRBJ2-1,TGTGCCAGCAGCGAGAACGGGAACAATGAGCAGTTCTTC,CASSENGNNEQFF
15,few,-,TRBV25-1,TRBJ1-4,TGTGCCAGCAGTGAAGGGTTGGCTGCCCAGGAAAAACTGTTTTTT,CASSEGLAAQEKLFF
14,few,-,TRBV7-2,TRBJ1-1,TGTGCCAGCAGCTCCCGAGGGCAGAACACTGAAGCTTTCTTT,CASSSRGQNTEAFF
17,-,TRBD1,TRBV27,TRBJ1-1,TGTGCCACTTATAATGCCGGGACAGGGGGGCCGCGCACTGAAGCTTTCTTT,CATYNAGTGGPRTEAFF
15,-,-,TRBV27,TRBJ1-2,TGTGCCAGCAGTTTAATGTCCTACGCCAAAGATGGCTACACCTTC,CASSLMSYAKDGYTF
18,few,TRBD1,TRBV4-1,TRBJ2-1,TGCGCCAGCAGCCCTTCCCCCCGGACAGGGGGCGTCTACAATGAGCAGTTCTTC,CASSPSPRTGGVYNEQFF
13,-,-,TRBV5-1,TRBJ2-5,TGCGCCAGCAGCTTGGATCCACGAGAGACCCAGTACTTC,CASSLDPRETQYF
15,-,TRBD1,TRBV18,TRBJ2-5,TGTGCCAGCTCATCGCAGGGGGCGATTCTTGAGACCCAGTACTTC,CASSSQGAILETQYF